The T cell receptor (beta chain) under discussion was sequenced for a study of blood T cell repertoires in COVID-19. At the level of the study: The United States, Italy and Spain were the sources of the acute and convalescent COVID-19 samples. T cells, B-cell-depleted T cells, or PBMCs provided the cDNA or gDNA that served as material.

Unmatched junction bases numbered 7, after V lost 4 bases and J lost 8 bases. The CDR3 loop spans 13 amino acids. In germline, CDR1 is SGHRS, CDR2 YFSETQ. Original methodology: How many nucleated cells were present was estimated from reference gene primer amplification. The repertoire was sequenced with immunoSEQ multiplex PCR; TCRdb's copy has only in-frame clones and lacks some. D and trimming come from the DNA, and the V and J calls and clone size come from that table. Of 350,000 to 450,000 clones listed, 85% are singletons. This TCR derives from a woman younger than 30 with acute or convalescent COVID-19. Sequencing was done on a sample of peripheral blood. J is TRBJ1-1 and V is TRBV5-1; 8 bases agree with TRBD1. The CDR3, as DNA: TGCGCCAGCAGCGTTCAACAGGGGGGAGAAGCTTTCTTT. Its translation: CASSVQQGGEAFF.